The 29 T cell receptor beta chains in this list originate from one sample, sequenced in a study of blood T cells in healthy people across ages. Primers used in a second PCR of roughly 6 to 12 cycles were a sample-barcoded 5' primer and a J-beta primer mix. TCRdb processed the 5' RACE reads anew with MiXCR; each CDR3 protein has one entry. The sample records 920,000 or so distinct CDR3 sequences, 40% to 45% being singletons. Input material: blood. These TCRs come from a woman aged 55-69 years in good health.

To note about this clonotype: A much larger clone is a single base away; this may be a read error. The gene calls are TRBV29-1 and TRBJ2-1; 9 nucleotides align to TRBD1. CDR3 size: 14 residues. V shed 1 base, J shed 13 bases, and the junction held 11 bases outside the gene matches. Per the germline V gene, CDR1 is SQVTM and CDR2 is ANQGSEA. CDR3 region: CSVEGAGQGETQFF. The DNA of the CDR3 is TGCAGCGTTGAAGGCGCGGGACAGGGAGAGACCCAGTTCTTC.

The chain recombines TRBV7-9 with TRBJ2-5; D remains ambiguous. This CDR3 has 15 residues. The germline V and J ends were trimmed by 5 bases and 1 base, with 14 bases remaining between them. Germline-derived CDR1 and CDR2 are SEHNR and FQNEAQ (reference sequence). This CDR3 is CASSPTPGTQETQYF. CDR3 sequence (DNA): TGTGCCAGCAGCCCTACTCCCGGAACCCAAGAGACCCAGTACTTC.

This clonotype showed up just a few times. This chain joins TRBV9 and TRBJ2-7; no clear D. The CDR3 totals 17 residues. The germline gives CDR1 SGDLS, CDR2 YYNGEE. Trimming removed 1 base at V and 0 bases at J, with 17 bases between. CDR3 in DNA: TGTGCCAGCAGCGTAAGTCCTGGTGCGTCTCTCTCCTACGAGCAGTACTTC. Residues: CASSVSPGASLSYEQYF.

This clonotype was seen a handful of times. The CDR3 bases are TGTGCCACCAGCAGCTCCCCAGCGGGAGCGGATGAGCAGTTCTTC. Translation gives CATSSSPAGADEQFF. The V call is TRBV15, the J call TRBJ2-1; 8 positions match TRBD2. CDR3 size: 15 residues. Unmatched junction bases numbered 9, after V lost 3 bases and J lost 8 bases. Per germline, CDR1 LNHNV and CDR2 YYDKDF (reference sequence).

In nucleotides, the CDR3 is TGCGCCAGCGGTAAGGTAGGGGGCAGAGATGAGCAGTTCTTC. Translation: CASGKVGGRDEQFF. The chain combines TRBV4-1 with TRBJ2-1; 7 bases line up with TRBD1. The CDR3 has 14 residues. Germline CDR1 and CDR2: MGHRA and YSYEKL. Trimming took 8 bases from V and 8 from J; bases not matched to a gene: 12.

This chain links TRBV4-1 with TRBJ2-3; D call uncertain. Trimming removed 1 base at V and 5 bases at J, with 7 bases between. This CDR3 spans 13 amino acids. Germline V gene sequence: CDR1 MGHRA, CDR2 YSYEKL. CDR3 sequence (DNA): TGCGCCAGCAGCCAAGGACTTTTAGATACGCAGTATTTT. Its translation: CASSQGLLDTQYF.

A word on this clonotype: Mismatch with germline at one junction end may stem from a read error. The chain couples TRBV7-9 to TRBJ2-5, with D unclear. This CDR3 contains 12 residues. Per the germline V gene, CDR1 is SEHNR and CDR2 is FQNEAQ (reference sequence). In DNA form, the CDR3 reads TGTGCCAACAGCCCGACGGGTTTGGAGCAGTACTTC. This gives the protein CANSPTGLEQYF.

This clonotype was seen more than once but under ten times. The chain couples TRBV24-1 to TRBJ2-1; either TRBD1 or TRBD2 may supply D (5 bases each). Germline CDR1 and CDR2: KGHDR and SFDVKD. V dropped 0 bases and J dropped 6 bases, with 11 bases sitting between them. This CDR3 has 15 amino acids. In DNA form, the CDR3 reads TGTGCCACCAGTGATTTGAGTTTTGGGGGCAATGAGCAGTTCTTC. Encoded protein: CATSDLSFGGNEQFF.

This clonotype was picked up a small number of times. The chain combines TRBV3-1 with TRBJ2-6, with a weak D call TRBD1 (6 bases). Trimming stripped 1 base from V and 2 bases from J, with 18 bases between. The germline gives CDR1 LGHDT, CDR2 YNNKEL (reference sequence). This CDR3 is 19 amino acids long. The CDR3 region has the DNA TGTGCCAGCAGCCAAGGCCCCCAGGGGATAGAGGCTGGGGCCAACGTCCTGACTTTC. Its protein product is CASSQGPQGIEAGANVLTF.

This clonotype was observed a handful of times. V usage is TRBV15 and J usage is TRBJ2-3; 7 nucleotides agree with TRBD2. The CDR3 spans 14 residues. V was clipped by 4 bases and J by 2 bases; unmatched bases: 3. Germline CDR1 and CDR2: LNHNV and YYDKDF (reference sequence). The CDR3 sequence: CATSKAGTTDTQYF. In nucleotides, the CDR3 is TGTGCCACCAGCAAAGCGGGGACCACAGATACGCAGTATTTT.

V gene TRBV14 combines with J gene TRBJ2-3; 10 nucleotides match TRBD1. The CDR3 extends over 14 amino acids. Germline CDR1 SGHDN, CDR2 FVKESK. V lost 6 bases to trimming and J lost 4 bases; unmatched junction nucleotides: 4. The DNA for the CDR3 is TGTGCCAGCAGGAGACAGGGGGCGGCAGATACGCAGTATTTT. This sequence encodes CASRRQGAADTQYF.

The genes are TRBV14 and TRBJ1-1; D unclear. In germline, CDR1 is SGHDN, CDR2 FVKESK. The CDR3 extends over 13 amino acids. Trimming removed 2 bases from V and 1 base from J, with 5 bases in between. The CDR3: CASSQKANTEAFF. The CDR3 DNA follows: TGTGCCAGCAGCCAAAAGGCGAACACTGAAGCTTTCTTT.

The rearrangement uses TRBV9 and TRBJ2-5; D remains unclear. V shed 3 bases and J shed 4 bases, with 19 bases lying between them. The CDR3 length is 16 residues. CDR1 and CDR2 (germline): SGDLS, YYNGEE. CDR3 region: CASSETPGHSTETQYF. The CDR3, as DNA: TGTGCCAGCAGCGAAACACCGGGCCACTCGACAGAGACCCAGTACTTC.

This chain connects TRBV3-1 to TRBJ2-1, with 7 bases lining up with TRBD2. With 4 bases clipped from V and 8 bases from J, the junction kept 11 bases outside the gene matches. In germline, CDR1 is LGHDT, CDR2 YNNKEL (reference sequence). The CDR3 totals 15 residues. The CDR3 loop reads CASSRERAGVDEQFF. For the CDR3, the DNA is TGTGCCAGCAGCCGAGAGAGGGCGGGAGTGGATGAGCAGTTCTTC.

This clonotype was seen a few times. V and J are TRBV20-1 and TRBJ1-5; the D gene is possibly TRBD1 (6 bases). The V end was cut by 4 bases, the J end by 6 bases, with 13 bases between. Germline lookup yields CDR1 DFQATT and CDR2 SNEGSKA (reference sequence). The CDR3 is 13 amino acids. Here the CDR3 reads CSATPGAGQPQHF. Written as DNA, the CDR3 is TGCAGTGCTACCCCAGGGGCAGGTCAGCCCCAGCATTTT.

This clonotype was picked up one time. This chain connects TRBV5-1 to TRBJ2-1; D is ambiguous. The J call may be wrong; the DNA end is better matched by TRBJ2-7. CDR1 is SGHRS and CDR2 is YFSETQ in the germline V gene. CDR3 length equals 16 residues. This chain's CDR3 is CASSLGPLGSYNEQYF. The CDR3 bases are TGCGCCAGCAGCTTGGGTCCCCTCGGCTCCTACAATGAGCAGTACTTC.

The chain has TRBV7-3 and TRBJ2-3; TRBD1 matches 11 bases. The CDR3 is 16 residues long. CDR1 and CDR2 from the germline V gene are SGHTA and FQGTGA. The V and J ends lost 6 bases and 5 bases, in that order; junction bases with no gene match: 10. The CDR3 DNA is TGTGCCAGCAGTTACTCTGGACAGGGGGCTAAAGATACGCAGTATTTT. Amino acid sequence: CASSYSGQGAKDTQYF.

This clonotype was detected only a few times. The chain carries TRBV28 and TRBJ2-1; TRBD2 aligns across 10 bases. This CDR3 comprises 19 residues. J was trimmed by 3 bases and V by 9 bases; bases with no gene match: 20. Germline assignment: CDR1 MDHEN and CDR2 SYDVKM. For the CDR3, the DNA is TGTGCCAGTACTAGGGGGAGGCTAGCGGGGGCCTACAGCTACAATGAGCAGTTCTTC. This codes for CASTRGRLAGAYSYNEQFF.

V gene TRBV7-9 combines with J gene TRBJ2-5, with D tentatively TRBD2 (7 bases). Per germline, CDR1 SEHNR and CDR2 FQNEAQ (reference sequence). The CDR3 has 17 amino acids. V was clipped by 1 base and J by 11 bases, with 26 bases between them. This chain's CDR3 is CASSLELRGGVGGEQYF. The CDR3 DNA sequence: TGTGCCAGCAGCTTAGAGCTCAGGGGAGGGGTTGGGGGTGAGCAGTACTTC.

This rearrangement joins TRBV7-2 to TRBJ1-5; perhaps TRBD1 as D (6 bases). Germline V gene lookup returns CDR1 SGHTA and CDR2 FQGNSA. The CDR3 loop spans 15 amino acids. The ends were cut back, 6 bases at V and 0 bases at J, with 12 bases in the middle. The CDR3 loop reads CASRQLRGSNQPQHF. The CDR3 DNA reads TGTGCCAGCAGACAGCTCAGGGGTAGCAATCAGCCCCAGCATTTT.

This clonotype was seen only a few times. The chain recombines TRBV23-1 with TRBJ2-7, with 10 positions matching TRBD1. The J call may be faulty, since TRBJ2-5 better matches the DNA end. TRBV23-1 is noted as an ORF with a role that remains uncertain. CDR3 length: 15 residues. The CDR3 coding sequence is TGCGCCAGCAGCCCCAGGACAGGGGGTTTACAGACCCAGTACTTC. Encoded protein: CASSPRTGGLQTQYF.

V and J are TRBV14 and TRBJ2-1; 8 positions match TRBD2. The ends lost 2 bases at V and 5 bases at J; junction bases unmatched: 5. Per germline, CDR1 SGHDN and CDR2 FVKESK. This CDR3 has 15 amino acids. Here the CDR3 reads CASSQLTRGDNEQFF. The DNA of the CDR3 is TGTGCCAGCAGCCAATTAACGCGGGGGGACAATGAGCAGTTCTTC.

This clonotype was seen at least ten times. The V call is TRBV6-2 or TRBV6-3, the J call TRBJ2-1; D gene ambiguous. The V and J ends lost 5 bases and 10 bases respectively, with 12 bases between them. The CDR3 length is 12 residues. Germline loops: CDR1 MNHEY, CDR2 SVGEGT. The CDR3 is CASSQPRQEQFF. CDR3 DNA: TGTGCCAGCAGTCAACCTAGGCAGGAGCAGTTCTTC.

Regarding this clonotype: A junction end diverges from the germline sequence, so it may reflect a read error. The chain couples TRBV3-1 to TRBJ1-2; D gene uncertain. Germline CDR1 is LGHDT and CDR2 is YNNKEL (reference sequence). The CDR3 contains 14 residues. CDR3 coding DNA: TGTGCCAGCAGCCAAGACGCAGGCTTCTATGGCTACATCTTC. The encoded protein is CASSQDAGFYGYIF.

The chain employs TRBV3-1 and TRBJ2-7; maybe TRBD1 (5 bases). CDR1 is LGHDT and CDR2 is YNNKEL in the germline V gene (reference sequence). The CDR3 runs 15 residues. With 1 base removed from V and 2 bases from J, the gap between germline ends came to 12 bases. The CDR3 nucleotides read TGTGCCAGCAGCCAAGGGGGCCAGAGCCCCTACGAGCAGTACTTC. This codes for CASSQGGQSPYEQYF.

For the CDR3, the DNA is TGTGCCAGCCTTAGCATCAAAGAGACCCAGTACTTC. Its translation: CASLSIKETQYF. The J gene is TRBJ2-5, the V gene TRBV27; D not certain. Germline V lookup: CDR1 MNHEY, CDR2 SMNVEV (reference sequence). The CDR3 covers 12 residues. Trimming cost V 8 bases and J 3 bases, with 10 bases left between them.

This chain links TRBV7-2 with TRBJ1-1, with D hard to call. The V end lost 5 bases, the J end lost 0 bases, and 19 bases lay between the germline ends. Germline lookup yields CDR1 SGHTA and CDR2 FQGNSA. The CDR3 runs 17 residues. The CDR3 is CASSRKRAEGVNTEAFF. In DNA form, the CDR3 reads TGTGCCAGCAGCCGGAAGCGAGCGGAGGGTGTGAACACTGAAGCTTTCTTT.

The chain uses TRBV27 and TRBJ1-1; TRBD1 matches at 8 bases. The germline CDR1 and CDR2 sequences are MNHEY and SMNVEV (reference sequence). The V gene end was trimmed by 4 bases and the J gene end by 1 base; junction bases not matched to a gene: 11. CDR3 size: 17 residues. CDR3 coding DNA: TGTGCCAGCAGTTCGCCCGGGCCAGGGGGCTCGAACACTGAAGCTTTCTTT. It is translated as CASSSPGPGGSNTEAFF.

This clonotype turned up a few times. This chain uses TRBV20-1 with TRBJ2-7, with D hard to call. Deletions cut 3 bases from V and 0 bases from J, with 12 bases between. The length of the CDR3 is 14 residues. CDR1 is DFQATT and CDR2 is SNEGSKA in the germline V gene (reference sequence). CDR3 loop: CSASTRSHSYEQYF. DNA of the CDR3: TGCAGTGCTAGTACGCGGTCCCACTCCTACGAGCAGTACTTC.